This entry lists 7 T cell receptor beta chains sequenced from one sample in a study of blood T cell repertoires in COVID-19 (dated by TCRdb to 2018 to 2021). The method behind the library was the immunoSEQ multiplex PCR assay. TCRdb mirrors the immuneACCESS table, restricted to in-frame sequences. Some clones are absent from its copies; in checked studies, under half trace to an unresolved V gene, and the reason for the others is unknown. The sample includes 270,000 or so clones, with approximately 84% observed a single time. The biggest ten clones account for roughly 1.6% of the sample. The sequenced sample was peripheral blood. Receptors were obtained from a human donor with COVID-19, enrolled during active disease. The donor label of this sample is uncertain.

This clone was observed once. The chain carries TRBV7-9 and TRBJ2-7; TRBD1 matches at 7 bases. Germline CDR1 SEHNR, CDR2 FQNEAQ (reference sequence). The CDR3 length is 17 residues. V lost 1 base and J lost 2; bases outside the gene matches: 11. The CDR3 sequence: CASSLGSFLGTAYEQYF. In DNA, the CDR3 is TGTGCCAGCAGCTTAGGATCCTTCCTCGGGACAGCCTACGAGCAGTACTTC. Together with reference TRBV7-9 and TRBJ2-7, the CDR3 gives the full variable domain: DTGVSQNPRHKITKRGQNVTFRCDPISEHNRLYWYRQTLGQGPEFLTYFQNEAQLEKSRLLSDRFSAERPKGSFSTLEIQRTEQGDSAMYLCASSLGSFLGTAYEQYFGPGTRLTVT.

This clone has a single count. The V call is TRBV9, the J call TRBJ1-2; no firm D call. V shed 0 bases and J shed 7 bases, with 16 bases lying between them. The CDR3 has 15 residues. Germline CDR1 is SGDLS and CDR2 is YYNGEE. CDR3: CASSVEPSSAGGYTF. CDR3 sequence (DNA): TGTGCCAGCAGCGTAGAGCCATCTTCGGCGGGTGGCTACACCTTC.

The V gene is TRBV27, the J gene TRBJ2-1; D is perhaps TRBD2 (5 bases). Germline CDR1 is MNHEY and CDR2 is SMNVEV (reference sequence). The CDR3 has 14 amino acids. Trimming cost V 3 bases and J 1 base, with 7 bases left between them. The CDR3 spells CASSFTGSYNEQFF. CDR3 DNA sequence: TGTGCCAGCAGTTTCACGGGATCCTACAATGAGCAGTTCTTC.

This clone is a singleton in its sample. This CDR3 is CASSRSTGENTEAFF. In DNA, the CDR3 is TGTGCCAGCAGCCGATCGACAGGGGAGAACACTGAAGCTTTCTTT. The chain couples TRBV3-1 (or the pseudogene TRBV3-2) to TRBJ1-1; TRBD1 matches at 8 bases. J was trimmed by 1 base and V by 4 bases; bases with no gene match: 5. The CDR3 has 15 amino acids. The germline V gene has CDR1 LGHDT and CDR2 YNNKEL (reference sequence).

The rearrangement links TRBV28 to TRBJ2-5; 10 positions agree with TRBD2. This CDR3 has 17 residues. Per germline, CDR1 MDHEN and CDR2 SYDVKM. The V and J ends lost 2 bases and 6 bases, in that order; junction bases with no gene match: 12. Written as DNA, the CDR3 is TGTGCCAGCAGTTTAAATCCTAGCGGGAGCTTACTACAGACCCAGTACTTC. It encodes CASSLNPSGSLLQTQYF.

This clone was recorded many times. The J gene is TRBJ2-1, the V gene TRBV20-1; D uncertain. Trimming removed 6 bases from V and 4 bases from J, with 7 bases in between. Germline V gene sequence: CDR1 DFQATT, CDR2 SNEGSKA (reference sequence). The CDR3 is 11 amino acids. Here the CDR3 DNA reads TGCAGTGCGAGGCGGTACAATGAGCAGTTCTTC. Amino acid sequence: CSARRYNEQFF.

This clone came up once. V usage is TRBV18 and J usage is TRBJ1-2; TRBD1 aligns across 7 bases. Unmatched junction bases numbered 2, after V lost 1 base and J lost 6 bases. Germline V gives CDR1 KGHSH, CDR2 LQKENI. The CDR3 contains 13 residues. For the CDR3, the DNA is TGTGCCAGCTCACCACGGGACAGCGATGGCTACACCTTC. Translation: CASSPRDSDGYTF.